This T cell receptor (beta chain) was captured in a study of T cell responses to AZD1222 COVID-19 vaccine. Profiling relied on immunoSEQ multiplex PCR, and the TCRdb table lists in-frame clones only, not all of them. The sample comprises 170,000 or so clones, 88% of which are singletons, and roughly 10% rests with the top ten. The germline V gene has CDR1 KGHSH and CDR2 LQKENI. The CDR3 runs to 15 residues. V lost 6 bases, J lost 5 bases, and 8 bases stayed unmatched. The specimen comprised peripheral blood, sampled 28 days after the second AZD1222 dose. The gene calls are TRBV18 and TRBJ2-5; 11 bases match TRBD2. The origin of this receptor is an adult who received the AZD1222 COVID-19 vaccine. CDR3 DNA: TGTGCCAGCTCCGCTAGCGGGGGGAAACAGGAGACCCAGTACTTC. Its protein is CASSASGGKQETQYF. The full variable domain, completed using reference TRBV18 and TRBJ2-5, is NAGVMQNPRHLVRRRGQEARLRCSPMKGHSHVYWYRQLPEEGLKFMVYLQKENIIDESGMPKERFSAEFPKEGPSILRIQQVVRGDSAAYFCASSASGGKQETQYFGPGTRLLVL.